What follows are 21 T cell receptor beta chains derived from one specimen sequenced in a study of blood T cell repertoires in COVID-19. Sequencing was performed with immunoSEQ multiplex PCR; in TCRdb, only in-frame clones are kept and a portion is missing. The sample records approximately 150,000 clones, over 75% being singletons. Specimen: PBMCs or T cells enriched from blood (not recorded which). The receptors stem from a human donor with acute COVID-19. The donor label of this sample is uncertain.

This chain connects TRBV7-2 to TRBJ2-3, with D possibly matching TRBD1 (6 bases). V was clipped by 4 bases and J by 4 bases, with 18 bases between them. CDR1 is SGHTA and CDR2 is FQGNSA in the germline V gene. The CDR3 spans 16 residues. Written as DNA, the CDR3 is TGTGCCAGCAGCTCACTAGGGGGACCTAGTGCAGATACGCAGTATTTT. Translating it yields CASSSLGGPSADTQYF.

The chain uses TRBV19 and TRBJ1-2; 7 bases line up with TRBD1. This CDR3 has 16 residues. J was trimmed by 1 base and V by 4 bases; bases with no gene match: 9. CDR1 and CDR2 (germline): LNHDA, SQIVND (reference sequence). In DNA, the CDR3 is TGTGCCAGTAGTACGAACCGACAGGGACATAACTATGGCTACACCTTC. It encodes CASSTNRQGHNYGYTF.

V and J are TRBV11-2 and TRBJ1-1, with TRBD1 as a possible D gene (6 bases). This CDR3 spans 15 amino acids. V was trimmed by 2 bases and J by 5 bases, leaving 15 bases between them. CDR1 SGHAT and CDR2 FQNNGV come from the germline V gene. CDR3 residues: CASSLSTGRETEAFF. The CDR3 DNA sequence: TGTGCCAGCAGCTTAAGCACAGGGCGGGAGACTGAAGCTTTCTTT. The complete variable domain, with remaining parts taken from reference TRBV11-2 and TRBJ1-1, reads EAGVAQSPRYKIIEKRQSVAFWCNPISGHATLYWYQQILGQGPKLLIQFQNNGVVDDSQLPKDRFSAERLKGVDSTLKIQPAKLEDSAVYLCASSLSTGRETEAFFGQGTRLTVV.

The V gene is TRBV6-5, the J gene TRBJ2-7; TRBD1 matches at 10 bases. Trimming cost V 6 bases and J 5 bases; bases outside gene matches: 7. Germline-derived CDR1 and CDR2 are MNHEY and SVGAGI. The CDR3 is 14 residues long. The CDR3 is CASSPGTGVHEQYF. The CDR3 nucleotides read TGTGCCAGCAGCCCCGGGACAGGGGTCCACGAGCAGTACTTC.

The rearrangement links TRBV9 to TRBJ2-1; D call uncertain. Germline CDR1 SGDLS, CDR2 YYNGEE. The CDR3 totals 14 residues. V was cut by 7 bases and J by 0 bases, with 11 bases left in between. Here the CDR3 DNA reads TGTGCCAGCCTTGAGGTCGACTCCTACAATGAGCAGTTCTTC. It encodes CASLEVDSYNEQFF.

V gene TRBV19 combines with J gene TRBJ1-1, with D perhaps matching TRBD1 (6 bases). Trimming left V 5 bases short and J 5 bases short, with 12 bases between. The CDR3 runs to 13 residues. Germline V gene lookup returns CDR1 LNHDA and CDR2 SQIVND (reference sequence). CDR3 DNA: TGTGCCAGTAGTCTTTTTAGGGGGACTGAAGCTTTCTTT. Amino acid sequence: CASSLFRGTEAFF. Full variable domain (missing parts from reference TRBV19 and TRBJ1-1): DGGITQSPKYLFRKEGQNVTLSCEQNLNHDAMYWYRQDPGQGLRLIYYSQIVNDFQKGDIAEGYSVSREKKESFPLTVTSAQKNPTAFYLCASSLFRGTEAFFGQGTRLTVV.

This chain joins TRBV19 and TRBJ2-7, with 7 bases fitting TRBD2. Trimming removed 4 bases from V and 0 bases from J; junction bases left unmatched: 9. CDR1 and CDR2 (germline): LNHDA, SQIVND (reference sequence). The CDR3 totals 16 residues. CDR3 in amino acids: CASSTRGRASSYEQYF. The CDR3, as DNA: TGTGCCAGTAGTACGCGTGGGAGGGCCAGCTCCTACGAGCAGTACTTC.

For this clone: Other DNA sequences in the same sample also yield this CDR3. The rearrangement joins TRBV9 to TRBJ2-7, with D possibly matching TRBD2 (6 bases). This CDR3 has 14 amino acids. The germline V and J ends were trimmed by 0 bases and 2 bases, with 9 bases remaining between them. Germline lookup yields CDR1 SGDLS and CDR2 YYNGEE. CDR3 nucleotide sequence: TGTGCCAGCAGCGTAGCGGGCGGGACCTACGAGCAGTACTTC. It specifies CASSVAGGTYEQYF.

This chain uses TRBV13 with TRBJ1-3; TRBD1 aligns across 9 bases. From germline, CDR1 is PRHDT and CDR2 FYEKMQ (reference sequence). The V and J ends lost 5 bases and 0 bases, in that order; junction bases with no gene match: 11. CDR3 size: 18 residues. CDR3: CASSGKGDRAFSGNTIYF. The CDR3 DNA is TGTGCCAGCAGCGGGAAGGGGGACAGGGCTTTCTCTGGAAACACCATATATTTT.

This clone has a handful of counts. CDR3 sequence (DNA): TGTGCCAGCAGCTTATTTAGCCCCGGGGAGCTGTTTTTT. This sequence encodes CASSLFSPGELFF. The gene calls are TRBV7-3 and TRBJ2-2; D gene unclear. Germline V CDR1 and CDR2: SGHTA, FQGTGA. This CDR3 spans 13 amino acids. V dropped 2 bases and J dropped 6 bases, with 7 bases sitting between them.

This clone was detected once. The CDR3 here is CASSQLAGGPYEQFF. CDR3 DNA sequence: TGCGCCAGCAGCCAACTAGCGGGGGGGCCCTATGAGCAGTTCTTC. The V and J genes are TRBV4-1 and TRBJ2-1; 12 bases agree with TRBD2. CDR1 and CDR2 from the germline V gene are MGHRA and YSYEKL. This CDR3 comprises 15 residues. V shed 2 bases, J shed 8 bases, and the junction held 4 bases outside the gene matches.

This chain uses TRBV30 with TRBJ2-2; perhaps TRBD2 as D (6 bases). There are 14 residues in the CDR3. V lost 4 bases to trimming and J lost 5 bases, with 14 bases between them. CDR1 is GTSNPN, CDR2 SVGIG, per germline (reference sequence). In DNA form, the CDR3 reads TGTGCCTGGACCTTAGGGGCGGGGACCGGGGAGCTGTTTTTT. Protein: CAWTLGAGTGELFF.

The CDR3 is CASSLGGATDTQYF. The DNA of the CDR3 is TGTGCCAGCAGCTTGGGGGGGGCCACAGATACGCAGTATTTT. The rearrangement links TRBV7-2 to TRBJ2-3; D is perhaps TRBD2 (7 bases). This CDR3 is built from 14 residues. The V end was cut by 3 bases, the J end by 2 bases, with 9 bases between. Germline lookup yields CDR1 SGHTA and CDR2 FQGNSA.

V and J are TRBV11-2 and TRBJ2-5; no reliable D call. CDR1 is SGHAT, CDR2 FQNNGV, per germline. Trimming shortened V by 0 bases and J by 1 base, and 6 bases separated the two germline ends. The CDR3 runs to 14 residues. This CDR3 is CASSLDHSQETQYF. CDR3 sequence (DNA): TGTGCCAGCAGCTTAGACCATTCCCAAGAGACCCAGTACTTC.

V is TRBV9 and J is TRBJ2-2; D not certain. Trimming cost V 0 bases and J 6 bases, with 9 bases left between them. The CDR3 is 14 residues long. The V gene's germline CDR1 is SGDLS and CDR2 YYNGEE. CDR3 amino acids: CASSVELAAGELFF. CDR3 DNA: TGTGCCAGCAGCGTAGAACTCGCTGCCGGGGAGCTGTTTTTT.

The V gene is TRBV2, the J gene TRBJ2-3, with 10 bases lining up with TRBD1. Germline V lookup: CDR1 SNHLY, CDR2 FYNNEI. This CDR3 comprises 15 residues. The V gene end was trimmed by 4 bases and the J gene end by 2 bases; junction bases not matched to a gene: 3. The CDR3 region is CASSAGQGSTDTQYF. The CDR3 DNA reads TGTGCCAGCAGTGCGGGACAGGGGTCCACAGATACGCAGTATTTT.

V gene TRBV5-4 combines with J gene TRBJ1-1, with TRBD1 matching 7 bases. Germline loops: CDR1 SGHNT, CDR2 YYREEE (reference sequence). The length of the CDR3 is 15 residues. After removal of 4 bases from V and 0 bases from J, the junction contained 6 bases not matched to a gene. The CDR3 protein is CASSARQGLNTEAFF. In DNA, the CDR3 is TGTGCCAGCAGCGCACGACAGGGATTGAACACTGAAGCTTTCTTT.

The chain links TRBV19 to TRBJ1-5; D is perhaps TRBD1 (5 bases). Trimming took 7 bases from V and 5 from J, leaving 9 bases between them. This CDR3 region has 12 residues. Germline V gene sequence: CDR1 LNHDA, CDR2 SQIVND (reference sequence). The CDR3 reads CASTGFDQPQHF. DNA for the CDR3: TGTGCCAGTACAGGGTTTGATCAGCCCCAGCATTTT. The full variable domain, in which reference TRBV19 and TRBJ1-5 provide the parts outside the CDR3, is DGGITQSPKYLFRKEGQNVTLSCEQNLNHDAMYWYRQDPGQGLRLIYYSQIVNDFQKGDIAEGYSVSREKKESFPLTVTSAQKNPTAFYLCASTGFDQPQHFGDGTRLSIL.

This clone was recorded only once. The chain is built from TRBV2 and TRBJ2-7; D remains unclear. Germline CDR1 reads SNHLY; CDR2 reads FYNNEI. The CDR3 extends over 14 amino acids. V was pared by 6 bases and J by 1 base, with 13 bases between. DNA for the CDR3: TGTGCCAGCAGAGGCAGGTCCGGATCCTACGAGCAGTACTTC. This sequence encodes CASRGRSGSYEQYF.

The chain has TRBV5-5 and TRBJ2-2; maybe TRBD2 (5 bases). The germline V and J ends were trimmed by 0 bases and 6 bases, with 21 bases remaining between them. The length of the CDR3 is 18 residues. The germline gives CDR1 SGHKS, CDR2 YYEKEE (reference sequence). The CDR3 nucleotides are TGTGCCAGCAGCTTGGCGTTAGTCAGGCCGAGGGATCCCGGGGAGCTGTTTTTT. Its translation is CASSLALVRPRDPGELFF. Variable domain in full (rest from reference TRBV5-5 and TRBJ2-2): DAGVTQSPTHLIKTRGQQVTLRCSPISGHKSVSWYQQVLGQGPQFIFQYYEKEERGRGNFPDRFSARQFPNYSSELNVNALLLGDSALYLCASSLALVRPRDPGELFFGEGSRLTVL.

The gene calls are TRBV5-1 and TRBJ1-1, with a possible D match to TRBD1 (6 bases). CDR3 length: 15 amino acids. The germline V gene has CDR1 SGHRS and CDR2 YFSETQ. V shed 0 bases and J shed 3 bases, with 12 bases lying between them. CDR3 in amino acids: CASSLDRVGDTEAFF. CDR3 coding DNA: TGCGCCAGCAGCTTGGACAGGGTGGGAGACACTGAAGCTTTCTTT.